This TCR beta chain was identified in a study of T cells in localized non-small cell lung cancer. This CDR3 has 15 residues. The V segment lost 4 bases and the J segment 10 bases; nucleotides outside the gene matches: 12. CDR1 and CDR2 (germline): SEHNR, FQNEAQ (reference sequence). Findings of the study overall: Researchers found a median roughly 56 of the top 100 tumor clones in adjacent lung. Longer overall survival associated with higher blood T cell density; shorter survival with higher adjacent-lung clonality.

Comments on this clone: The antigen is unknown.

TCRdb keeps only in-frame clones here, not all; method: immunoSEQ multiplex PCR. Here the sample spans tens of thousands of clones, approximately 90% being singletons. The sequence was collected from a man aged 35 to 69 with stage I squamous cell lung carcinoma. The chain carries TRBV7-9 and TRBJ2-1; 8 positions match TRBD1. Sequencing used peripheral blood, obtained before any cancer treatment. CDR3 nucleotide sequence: TGTGCCAGCAGCTCGGACAGGGAATCAATCATGGAGCAGTTCTTC. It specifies CASSSDRESIMEQFF.